A selection of T cell receptor beta chains follows, all from one sample in a study of control samples from healthy donors and cancer patients. Produced via immunoSEQ multiplex PCR; TCRdb's table is partial and in-frame only. The sample has about 100,000 clones, approximately 84% seen once. Sequencing was done on a sample of blood. The receptors here all came from a man younger than 30 in good health. CDR3s include the opening cysteine and the closing phenylalanine or tryptophan. Fields, in order: CDR3 DNA, CDR3 protein, J gene, clone size, D gene, V gene. The D gene is left open where the match is weak. Some rows have no size entry. The others give once, few or many, or a class for an expanded clone.

DNA: TGTGCCAGCAGCTTAAGCGGGACAGGGGGCTTTAAAGGGGAAAAACTGTTTTTT; CDR3: CASSLSGTGGFKGEKLFF; J: TRBJ1-4; size: once; D: TRBD1; V: TRBV11-2
DNA: TGTGCCAGTAGTTTGGACAGGGAGACCGGGGAGCTGTTTTTT; CDR3: CASSLDRETGELFF; J: TRBJ2-2; size: .; D: TRBD1; V: TRBV19
DNA: TGTGCCTGGAGTGAACGGATTAACTATGGCTACACCTTC; CDR3: CAWSERINYGYTF; J: TRBJ1-2; size: few; D: .; V: TRBV30
DNA: TGTGCCAGCTCGCCCAGTGCAGGCATTAACTATGGCTACACCTTC; CDR3: CASSPSAGINYGYTF; J: TRBJ1-2; size: .; D: .; V: TRBV18
DNA: TGTGCAAGTCGCTTAGTTTCAGGGGGCGACGACAATGAGCAGTTCTTC; CDR3: CASRLVSGGDDNEQFF; J: TRBJ2-1; size: .; D: .; V: TRBV12-2
DNA: TGTGCCAGCAGCCCTTCGAATGAGCAGTTCTTC; CDR3: CASSPSNEQFF; J: TRBJ2-1; size: .; D: .; V: TRBV7-9
DNA: TGTGCCAGTAGTGTTACAGGGGGCAGCTATGGCTACACCTTC; CDR3: CASSVTGGSYGYTF; J: TRBJ1-2; size: .; D: TRBD1; V: TRBV19
DNA: TGTGCCAGTAGTCTTACGCAGACGGCCTACGAGCAGTACTTC; CDR3: CASSLTQTAYEQYF; J: TRBJ2-7; size: .; D: .; V: TRBV19
DNA: TGTGCCAGCAGTGAACGAGGCGTTGAGCAGTTCTTC; CDR3: CASSERGVEQFF; J: TRBJ2-1; size: .; D: .; V: TRBV2
DNA: TGTGCCAGCAGCGGAAGGATAGGGGGGGCCACAGATACGCAGTATTTT; CDR3: CASSGRIGGATDTQYF; J: TRBJ2-3; size: .; D: .; V: TRBV7-8
DNA: TGTGCCAGCAGCTTAAGAGTCCCGAAAGGGAATGAGCAGTTCTTC; CDR3: CASSLRVPKGNEQFF; J: TRBJ2-1; size: .; D: .; V: TRBV7-9
DNA: TGTGCCGTTCGACGGGACAGCGACTATGGCTACACCTTC; CDR3: CAVRRDSDYGYTF; J: TRBJ1-2; size: .; D: TRBD1; V: TRBV27
DNA: TGTGCCAGCAGCGTAGACGAGGGGGCGGGTGGCTACACCTTC; CDR3: CASSVDEGAGGYTF; J: TRBJ1-2; size: .; D: TRBD1; V: TRBV9
DNA: TGTGCCAGCAGTTTATTCAGAGGGGCGAAGGCCTACGAGCAGTACTTC; CDR3: CASSLFRGAKAYEQYF; J: TRBJ2-7; size: .; D: .; V: TRBV28
DNA: TGTGCCAGCAGCTTAAGATGGCGGGCCCCAGTACGGAATGAGCAGTTCTTC; CDR3: CASSLRWRAPVRNEQFF; J: TRBJ2-1; size: .; D: .; V: TRBV7-2
DNA: TGTGCCAGCAGCCCGGGCCAGCTTAGCAATCAGCCCCAGCATTTT; CDR3: CASSPGQLSNQPQHF; J: TRBJ1-5; size: .; D: .; V: TRBV5-8
DNA: TGTGCCAGCAGTTTTGGACTAGCGGGGGGCCGGTTGAACGAGCAGTACTTC; CDR3: CASSFGLAGGRLNEQYF; J: TRBJ2-7; size: .; D: TRBD2; V: TRBV6-2/TRBV6-3
DNA: TGTGCCAGCAGCCCTAAATATGAAGCTTTCTTT; CDR3: CASSPKYEAFF; J: TRBJ1-1; size: once; D: .; V: TRBV7-2
DNA: TGTGCCACGAAGGGGCCCCGACAGGGACGTAACTATGGCTACACCTTC; CDR3: CATKGPRQGRNYGYTF; J: TRBJ1-2; size: .; D: TRBD1; V: TRBV24-1
DNA: TGCGCCAGCAGCACGCCCGCGACAGCGCACAATCAGCCCCAGCATTTT; CDR3: CASSTPATAHNQPQHF; J: TRBJ1-5; size: .; D: .; V: TRBV5-1
DNA: TGTGCCAGCAGCCAAGGTCTCTACGGGGGGCCCGAGTACTTC; CDR3: CASSQGLYGGPEYF; J: TRBJ2-7; size: .; D: .; V: TRBV4-2
DNA: TGTGCCAGCAGGGTAAAATACGAGCAGTACTTC; CDR3: CASRVKYEQYF; J: TRBJ2-7; size: .; D: .; V: TRBV28
DNA: TGTGCCAGCAGCCTGCAGGGCCATGGCTACACCTTC; CDR3: CASSLQGHGYTF; J: TRBJ1-2; size: .; D: .; V: TRBV6-2/TRBV6-3
DNA: TGTGCCAGCAGCGCCCCCCGCTCTGGAAACACCATATATTTT; CDR3: CASSAPRSGNTIYF; J: TRBJ1-3; size: .; D: .; V: TRBV9
DNA: TGTGCCAGCACAGGGCCACTGGGCGGCTACACCTTC; CDR3: CASTGPLGGYTF; J: TRBJ1-2; size: few; D: .; V: TRBV2
DNA: TGTGCCAGCATCCCCGTGGGAGCTCAAGAGACCCAGTACTTC; CDR3: CASIPVGAQETQYF; J: TRBJ2-5; size: .; D: .; V: TRBV7-9
DNA: TGTGCCAGCAGCCTGGACAGGAATAATGAAAAACTGTTTTTT; CDR3: CASSLDRNNEKLFF; J: TRBJ1-4; size: few; D: TRBD1; V: TRBV11-2
DNA: TGTGCCAGCAGTGAGGGACAGGGATCCGAGCAGTACTTC; CDR3: CASSEGQGSEQYF; J: TRBJ2-7; size: .; D: TRBD1; V: TRBV6-2/TRBV6-3
DNA: TGTGCCAGCATGCTGGGGACAGGGGCAGATACGCAGTATTTT; CDR3: CASMLGTGADTQYF; J: TRBJ2-3; size: .; D: TRBD1; V: TRBV27
DNA: TGTGCCAGCAGTTTATCACCGGGGCGGTATGGCTACACCTTC; CDR3: CASSLSPGRYGYTF; J: TRBJ1-2; size: .; D: .; V: TRBV27
DNA: TGTGCCAGGGGGGTAGCCTACTATGGCTACACCTTC; CDR3: CARGVAYYGYTF; J: TRBJ1-2; size: .; D: .; V: TRBV24-1
DNA: TGTGCCAGCAGTGAAAATCGAGGGGGGAAAGCTTTCTTT; CDR3: CASSENRGGKAFF; J: TRBJ1-1; size: .; D: .; V: TRBV2
DNA: TGTGCCAGCAGCCCGCCTGCTGGAAGAAGCGAGCAGTACTTC; CDR3: CASSPPAGRSEQYF; J: TRBJ2-7; size: .; D: .; V: TRBV11-1
DNA: TGTGCCAGCAGCGCAGCCCAACACTTACAGGGGACCAAAAACATTCAGTACTTC; CDR3: CASSAAQHLQGTKNIQYF; J: TRBJ2-4; size: .; D: TRBD1; V: TRBV3-1/TRBV3-2
DNA: TGTGCCAGCAAGTTACAAGGCAGGGGTTATGGCTACACCTTC; CDR3: CASKLQGRGYGYTF; J: TRBJ1-2; size: .; D: .; V: TRBV6-5
DNA: TGTGCCAGCAGTTCCTCATTGTACGAGCAGTACTTC; CDR3: CASSSSLYEQYF; J: TRBJ2-7; size: .; D: .; V: TRBV12-3/TRBV12-4
DNA: TGTGCCAGCACTGCGGGACAGGCAAATGAAAAACTGTTTTTT; CDR3: CASTAGQANEKLFF; J: TRBJ1-4; size: .; D: TRBD1; V: TRBV2
DNA: TGTGCCAGCAGTCTCACAGTAAACTATGGCTACACCTTC; CDR3: CASSLTVNYGYTF; J: TRBJ1-2; size: .; D: .; V: TRBV6-2/TRBV6-3
DNA: TGCAGCGTTGCGAGACGGGGGGACACAGATACGCAGTATTTT; CDR3: CSVARRGDTDTQYF; J: TRBJ2-3; size: .; D: TRBD2; V: TRBV29-1
DNA: TGTGCCAGCAGCTTGGGAGCCAACTATGGCTACACCTTC; CDR3: CASSLGANYGYTF; J: TRBJ1-2; size: few; D: .; V: TRBV5-6
DNA: TGCGCCAGCAGCTCGGGGGGGGGCCCCTACGAGCAGTACTTC; CDR3: CASSSGGGPYEQYF; J: TRBJ2-7; size: .; D: TRBD2; V: TRBV5-1
DNA: TGTGCCAGTAGTGCGACTAGCCGGTACGAGCAGTACTTC; CDR3: CASSATSRYEQYF; J: TRBJ2-7; size: few; D: TRBD2; V: TRBV19
DNA: TGTGCCAGCAGCCCGACTGGAGGGACAGATACGCAGTATTTT; CDR3: CASSPTGGTDTQYF; J: TRBJ2-3; size: .; D: .; V: TRBV7-7
DNA: TGTGCCAGTAACCACGGGGGAGGCGCAGATACGCAGTATTTT; CDR3: CASNHGGGADTQYF; J: TRBJ2-3; size: .; D: .; V: TRBV19
DNA: TGTGCCATCAGTGAAGGGATGGGGGGCACAGATACGCAGTATTTT; CDR3: CAISEGMGGTDTQYF; J: TRBJ2-3; size: .; D: .; V: TRBV10-3
DNA: TGTGCCAGCAGCCAATTCCTGGAGTCGGACTTC; CDR3: CASSQFLESDF; J: TRBJ2-5; size: .; D: .; V: TRBV3-1/TRBV3-2